This T cell receptor beta chain emerged from a study of blood T cell repertoires in COVID-19. Turning to the study itself: Whether acute or convalescent, the COVID-19 samples came from the United States, Italy and Spain. The cDNA or gDNA used as material had been derived from T cells, B-cell-depleted T cells, or PBMCs.

How the authors handled the data: How many nucleated cells were present was estimated from reference gene primer amplification. TCRdb's table, derived via immunoSEQ multiplex PCR, lists solely in-frame clones and lacks some. The V and J calls and clone size come from that table; D and trimming were worked out from the DNA. The sample includes about 95,000 clones, approximately 91% of them seen just once. Trimming took 9 bases from V and 9 from J, leaving 21 bases between them. There are 15 residues in the CDR3. CDR1 and CDR2 (germline): MNHEY, SMNVEV (reference sequence). The chain joins TRBV27 to TRBJ1-6; D possibly corresponds to TRBD1 (5 bases). What was sequenced was peripheral blood. This clonotype was obtained from a man aged 60 to 69 with COVID-19, enrolled during active disease. The CDR3 spells CARRSRAKSSSPLHF. For the CDR3, the DNA is TGTGCCAGAAGGAGCAGGGCCAAGAGTAGTTCACCCCTCCACTTT.